Included here is one T cell receptor beta chain sequence, with context. TCRdb reprocessed the 5' RACE reads, keeping one entry per CDR3 protein, no DNA. This sample contains about 160,000 distinct CDR3 sequences. This sample was included in a study of T cells expressing NK-cell markers. Study background: Sorted CD3+CD56+NKG2C+, CD3+CD56+NKG2C- and CD3+CD56-NKG2C+ T-cell subsets were beta-chain profiled.

CDR1 and CDR2 (germline): DFQATT, SNEGSKA (reference sequence). The CDR3 contains 16 residues. V usage is TRBV20-1 and J usage is TRBJ1-3; TCRdb names TRBD1, which stays unverified in the absence of DNA. Sequenced: blood T cells: a sorted CD56 or NKG2C T cell subset, CD4+ or CD8+ T cells, or bulk PBMC T cells (not recorded which). The origin of this receptor is a woman aged 18 to 75 in good health. The CDR3 sequence is CSARDGGAGVGNTIYF.